This T cell receptor beta chain emerged from a study of CD8+ T cells in alopecia areata. Study-wide context: Approximately 7-10-week-old female C3H/HeJ mice were grafted with skin from spontaneously alopecic approximately 6-12-month-old C3H/HeJ graft donors.

The CDR3 has 13 residues. The germline V gene has CDR1 NNHNN and CDR2 SYGAGS (reference sequence). Trimming took 0 bases from V and 5 from J, leaving 6 bases between them. As the sequencing template, cDNA was produced by extracting RNA and reverse transcribing it. Sequencing was performed with immunoSEQ multiplex PCR; in TCRdb, only in-frame clones are kept and a portion is missing. The repertoire shows about 6,000 clones, none seen only once; the top ten take around a third. The study's findings and limits: Resident alphabeta T cells of normal skin are also sequenced in scalp samples. Higher clonality than in normal scalp was seen in lesional scalp, especially alopecia totalis/universalis. Relative to mice, TCR sharing across patients was less clear, a difference possibly HLA-related.

Sorting of pooled cutaneous lymph node cells was based on CD4, CD8alpha, NKG2D, NKG2ACE and other markers. Many counts were recorded for this clone. Its cognate antigen is unknown. Gene names are mouse gene names. With the read ending 4 residues before the CDR3 end, the germline J gene is used to fill in that end. The chain links TRBV13-2 to TRBJ2-1, with D tentatively TRBD1 (5 bases). The sequence was collected from a C3H/HeJ mouse with alopecia areata. The mouse strain carries the MHC haplotype H2-k. The sample consisted of CD8+ T cells sorted from a lymph node. The CDR3 DNA, read in part, is TGTGCCAGCGGTGATGTGACAGATGCT. It translates to CASGDVTDA. The entire CDR3 sequence reads CASGDVTDAEQFF.